This TCR beta chain was documented in a study of cytomegalovirus exposure and HLA in healthy donors. Study results and caveats: Despite most TCR sequences being rare, some public TCRs occurred in many donors.

A multiplex PCR was run with 60 Vbeta primers and 13 Jbeta primers. Measured with immunoSEQ multiplex PCR; TCRdb has only the in-frame clones, and not every one. The data show about 130,000 clones, with approximately 82% seen just once and 2.5% to 3.5% held by the top ten. Germline lookup yields CDR1 LNHDA and CDR2 SQIVND (reference sequence). Trimming shortened V by 5 bases and J by 11 bases, and 15 bases separated the two germline ends. The CDR3 is 12 residues long. This clone appeared once. No antigen is known for it. J is TRBJ1-1 and V is TRBV19; no clear D. Sequencing was carried out using PBMCs. The sequence came from a woman in her late teens or twenties in good health and CMV-seropositive. DNA of the CDR3: TGTGCCAGTAGTTCTACCATATGGGAGGCTTTCTTT. Translating gives CASSSTIWEAFF. Using reference TRBV19 and TRBJ1-1 for the parts outside the CDR3, the full variable domain is DGGITQSPKYLFRKEGQNVTLSCEQNLNHDAMYWYRQDPGQGLRLIYYSQIVNDFQKGDIAEGYSVSREKKESFPLTVTSAQKNPTAFYLCASSSTIWEAFFGQGTRLTVV.